The entry below describes one T cell receptor beta chain. This entry belongs to a study of blood T cell repertoires in COVID-19. Overall study context: Both acute and convalescent COVID-19 samples were obtained from the United States, Italy and Spain. From T cells, B-cell-depleted T cells, or PBMCs came the material, which was cDNA or gDNA.

As handled by the study authors: Nucleated cell counts were estimated from reference gene primer amplification. TCRdb keeps only in-frame clones here, not all; method: immunoSEQ multiplex PCR. V, J and clone size are taken as reported in that table, and D and trimming were inferred from the DNA itself. The sample shows about 270,000 clones, about 83% of them seen only once. The germline V gene has CDR1 SGHDT and CDR2 YYEEEE. The junction had 3 bases not matched to a gene; V was cut back by 6 bases and J by 3 bases. CDR3 length: 13 amino acids. Those enrolled in Seattle joined during active infection and were followed longitudinally afterward.

The specimen sequenced was peripheral blood. This sequence joins TRBV5-6 and TRBJ1-1; 9 bases match TRBD1. This clonotype was obtained from a woman older than 75 with COVID-19, enrolled during active disease. CDR3 DNA: TGTGCCAGCACCCGGGACAGGGACACTGAAGCTTTCTTT. Translation: CASTRDRDTEAFF.